The clone carrying this TCR beta chain was counted between two and nine times. Its target is not known. V gave up 2 bases and J gave up 4 bases, with 11 bases separating them. CDR3 length: 14 residues. Looked up from germline, CDR1 is LNHDA and CDR2 is SQIVND (reference sequence). The data derive from a study of OX40 agonist ivuxolimab in advanced cancers. Study-level findings and limits: With doses of 0.1-3.0 mg/kg, partial responders showed among the lowest clonal expansion. Averaging showed that CD8+ T cells had more expanded clones than CD4+ did.

Sequencing was performed with immunoSEQ multiplex PCR; in TCRdb, only in-frame clones are kept and a portion is missing. The repertoire consists of 22,000 or so clones, with around three quarters occurring once and the leading ten covering 16%. Exclusion of a patient followed from autoimmune disease history or systemic immunosuppression. The gene calls are TRBV19 and TRBJ1-1; D possibly corresponds to TRBD1 (5 bases). This TCR was sampled from an adult with an advanced solid tumor such as melanoma, head and neck, liver or kidney cancer. The sequenced sample was CD4+ or CD8+ T cells sorted from blood, obtained in a trial of the OX40 agonist ivuxolimab. For the CDR3, the DNA is TGTGCCAGTAGTATACGAGGGGTGGGCACTGAAGCTTTCTTT. Translating gives CASSIRGVGTEAFF.